The 29 T cell receptor beta chains reported below all come from one sample, sequenced in a study of monozygotic twins with inflammatory bowel disease. Following a re-call of the 5' RACE reads, TCRdb has one entry per CDR3 protein and lacks DNA. The sample's table shows some 150,000 distinct CDR3 sequences. The sequenced sample consisted of blood. The source is a human donor with ulcerative colitis or Crohn's disease, or a healthy co-twin of an affected twin (not recorded which).

The V gene is TRBV20-1, the J gene TRBJ2-1; TCRdb names TRBD1, which stays unverified in the absence of DNA. The length of the CDR3 is 14 residues. Germline assignment: CDR1 DFQATT and CDR2 SNEGSKA (reference sequence). The CDR3 loop is CSASGILGEGEQFF.

This sequence joins TRBV7-9 and TRBJ2-3. The CDR3 contains 15 residues. Germline values: CDR1 SEHNR, CDR2 FQNEAQ (reference sequence). The CDR3 spells CASSSRLASTDTQYF.

The gene calls are TRBV19 and TRBJ2-1; TCRdb designates TRBD2, a call that cannot be tested without DNA. CDR1 is LNHDA, CDR2 SQIVND, per germline (reference sequence). This CDR3 region has 15 residues. CDR3 residues: CASSIDSLSGREQFF.

The J gene is TRBJ1-4, the V gene TRBV5-1; checking the TCRdb D call of TRBD1 is not possible without DNA. Per germline, CDR1 SGHRS and CDR2 YFSETQ. The CDR3 spans 15 residues. The CDR3 sequence: CASSLGTVTNEKLFF.

The rearrangement links TRBV7-2 to TRBJ2-6. CDR1 is SGHTA and CDR2 is FQGNSA in the germline V gene. CDR3 length equals 16 residues. CDR3 amino acids: CASSRHSTLGTNVLTF. Together with reference TRBV7-2 and TRBJ2-6, the CDR3 gives the full variable domain: GAGVSQSPSNKVTEKGKDVELRCDPISGHTALYWYRQSLGQGLEFLIYFQGNSAPDKSGLPSDRFSAERTGGSVSTLTIQRTQQEDSAVYLCASSRHSTLGTNVLTFGAGSRLTVL.

The genes are TRBV25-1 and TRBJ2-7. The CDR3 is 14 amino acids. Germline loops: CDR1 MGHDK, CDR2 SYGVNS. CDR3 amino acids: CASSELGGSPEQYF.

The chain carries TRBV5-1 and TRBJ2-7; no DNA is available, so the TRBD1 call from TCRdb remains unchecked. This CDR3 has 16 residues. Germline V gives CDR1 SGHRS, CDR2 YFSETQ. CDR3 residues: CASSWEQGSTMSEQYF.

The chain uses TRBV7-8 and TRBJ2-3; TCRdb reports TRBD2, a call that lacks DNA to check it against. The CDR3 runs to 15 residues. In germline, CDR1 is SGHVS, CDR2 FQNEAQ. The CDR3 protein is CASSLPSGRPDTQYF.

The V call is TRBV12-3 or TRBV12-4, the J call TRBJ2-7; TCRdb outputs TRBD2, but without DNA this stays unchecked. This CDR3 is built from 16 residues. The CDR3 sequence: CASSRGLAGLSYEQYF.

This sequence joins TRBV7-9 and TRBJ2-7; as DNA is missing, the TRBD1 call by TCRdb cannot be tested. Germline V gene data show CDR1 as SEHNR and CDR2 as FQNEAQ (reference sequence). The length of the CDR3 is 15 residues. Here the CDR3 reads CASSLDRGPSYEQYF.

The CDR3 loop reads CASSPGRADTQYF. The chain is built from TRBV19 and TRBJ2-3; with no DNA, the TCRdb D assignment of TRBD2 cannot be verified. Germline CDR1 LNHDA, CDR2 SQIVND (reference sequence). The CDR3 consists of 13 residues.

The chain has TRBV20-1 and TRBJ1-5. Per the germline V gene, CDR1 is DFQATT and CDR2 is SNEGSKA (reference sequence). The CDR3 totals 12 residues. CDR3 sequence reads: CSANEGSQPQHF.

The chain joins TRBV9 to TRBJ1-5; TCRdb designates TRBD1, a call that cannot be tested without DNA. CDR3 length: 15 residues. Germline V gives CDR1 SGDLS, CDR2 YYNGEE. This CDR3 is CASSLSGVGNQPQHF.

This CDR3 is CSANDRGAYNEQFF. The chain carries TRBV20-1 and TRBJ2-1; TCRdb designates TRBD1, a call that cannot be tested without DNA. Germline V CDR1 and CDR2: DFQATT, SNEGSKA (reference sequence). The CDR3 is 14 amino acids.

The chain combines TRBV7-3 with TRBJ2-7; checking the TCRdb D call of TRBD1 is not possible without DNA. CDR3 length: 16 residues. Looked up from germline, CDR1 is SGHTA and CDR2 is FQGTGA. This CDR3 is CASSFKGGPWIDEQYF.

The chain couples TRBV29-1 to TRBJ2-7; TCRdb designates TRBD2, a call that cannot be tested without DNA. The CDR3 has 13 amino acids. The germline CDR1 and CDR2 sequences are SQVTM and ANQGSEA. CDR3 region: CSVGLAGGYEQYF.

J is TRBJ1-5 and V is TRBV4-1. This CDR3 is 13 amino acids long. Germline assignment: CDR1 MGHRA and CDR2 YSYEKL. CDR3 residues: CASSQESSQPQHF.

V gene TRBV4-1 combines with J gene TRBJ1-6. This CDR3 is built from 17 residues. The V gene's germline CDR1 is MGHRA and CDR2 YSYEKL. CDR3 sequence: CASSQGGPSIYNSPLHF.

The chain carries TRBV5-1 and TRBJ1-5. Per the germline V gene, CDR1 is SGHRS and CDR2 is YFSETQ. The CDR3 has 15 amino acids. The CDR3 here is CASSRDAGSNQPQHF.

The chain couples TRBV10-3 to TRBJ2-1; TCRdb picks TRBD1, but there is no DNA to check that call. The germline gives CDR1 ENHRY, CDR2 SYGVKD. The CDR3 totals 16 residues. CDR3 sequence: CAISESGQGADNEQFF.

This chain connects TRBV7-2 to TRBJ2-7; the TCRdb call, TRBD1, lacks DNA for checking. The CDR3 length is 13 residues. The germline V gene encodes CDR1 SGHTA and CDR2 FQGNSA. This CDR3 reads CASSRTGFYEQYF.

The rearrangement links TRBV28 to TRBJ2-1; absent DNA, TCRdb's TRBD2 call cannot be checked. The CDR3 totals 15 residues. Germline V CDR1 and CDR2: MDHEN, SYDVKM. CDR3 region: CASSFRRAGSNEQFF.

This sequence joins TRBV19 and TRBJ2-7; as DNA is missing, the TRBD2 call by TCRdb cannot be tested. Germline CDR1 is LNHDA and CDR2 is SQIVND (reference sequence). CDR3 length: 19 amino acids. The CDR3 sequence: CASSILGLAGGLYTYEQYF.

The genes are TRBV7-2 and TRBJ2-2. The length of the CDR3 is 14 residues. The germline V gene has CDR1 SGHTA and CDR2 FQGNSA. The CDR3: CASSLTGSTGELFF.

J is TRBJ2-7 and V is TRBV28; the D gene TCRdb calls, TRBD2, cannot be checked with no DNA. The length of the CDR3 is 15 residues. Looked up from germline, CDR1 is MDHEN and CDR2 is SYDVKM. This CDR3 is CASSFLGTSGRTAYF.

The chain is built from TRBV27 and TRBJ2-5; the D call of TRBD1 rests on TCRdb alone, since no DNA is present to check it. Germline V gene data show CDR1 as MNHEY and CDR2 as SMNVEV (reference sequence). The CDR3 has 14 residues. The CDR3 is CASSPGTVQETQYF.

This chain connects TRBV19 to TRBJ1-4; the D call of TRBD1 rests on TCRdb alone, since no DNA is present to check it. CDR1 LNHDA and CDR2 SQIVND come from the germline V gene (reference sequence). CDR3 length: 15 amino acids. The CDR3 protein is CASRLMGQENEKLFF.

The rearrangement uses TRBV6-1 and TRBJ1-5; lacking DNA, the TRBD1 call made by TCRdb goes unchecked. CDR1 is MNHNS and CDR2 is SASEGT in the germline V gene. This CDR3 comprises 18 residues. CDR3 protein: CASSAKSGGGLIVQPQHF.

The V call is TRBV12-3 or TRBV12-4, the J call TRBJ1-5. The CDR3 is made up of 13 amino acids. The CDR3 sequence is CASSLNENQPQHF.